A single sample gave rise to the 30 T cell receptor beta chains below, sequenced in a study of T cells in Graves' hyperthyroidism and ophthalmopathy. Researchers amplified the TCR beta CDR3 regions from RNA transcripts. A first-round RT-PCR of the TCR CDR3 used the HTBI primer set. MiXCR, applied by TCRdb to the multiplex PCR reads, yields one record per CDR3 protein. The sample holds around 340,000 distinct CDR3 sequences; approximately 15% are singletons and the top ten take 20% to 25%. The sequencing sample was made of blood. The receptors shown here come from a woman aged 30 to 39 with Graves' hyperthyroidism.

A few counts support this clonotype. The chain recombines TRBV9 with TRBJ2-7; D may correspond to TRBD1 or TRBD2 (5 bases each). The germline V gene encodes CDR1 SGDLS and CDR2 YYNGEE. V lost 2 bases and J 6 bases, leaving 15 bases between the germline ends. The CDR3 loop spans 14 amino acids. This chain's CDR3 is CASSVLTDEGEQYF. The DNA of the CDR3 is TGTGCCAGCAGCGTGCTGACAGATGAGGGCGAGCAGTACTTC.

This clonotype turned up a few times. The rearrangement joins TRBV30 to TRBJ1-1, with unresolved D. The CDR3 length is 14 residues. V was trimmed by 1 base and J by 0 bases, leaving 9 bases between them. Germline CDR1 is GTSNPN and CDR2 is SVGIG (reference sequence). This CDR3 reads CAWSASPLNTEAFF. In DNA form, the CDR3 reads TGTGCCTGGAGTGCCAGTCCCTTGAACACTGAAGCTTTCTTT.

This clonotype occurred many times. The rearrangement links TRBV12-3 or TRBV12-4 to TRBJ2-1; no clear D. The CDR3 is 14 amino acids. Trimming took 4 bases from V and 5 from J, leaving 12 bases between them. CDR3 in DNA: TGTGCCAGCAGTTCATCAGGATCCCACAATGAGCAGTTCTTC. It codes for CASSSSGSHNEQFF.

The rearrangement uses TRBV20-1 and TRBJ1-3, with D unclear. The CDR3 totals 13 residues. Germline V lookup: CDR1 DFQATT, CDR2 SNEGSKA (reference sequence). The ends were cut back, 0 bases at V and 2 bases at J, with 5 bases in the middle. CDR3 residues: CSAREVPGNTIYF. Here the CDR3 DNA reads TGCAGTGCTAGAGAGGTCCCTGGAAACACCATATATTTT.

This clonotype appeared a few times. The chain has TRBV27 and TRBJ2-3, with 9 bases matching TRBD1. CDR1 is MNHEY, CDR2 SMNVEV, per germline (reference sequence). This CDR3 has 15 amino acids. With V trimmed by 6 bases and J by 3 bases, 7 bases remained unmatched. The CDR3 nucleotides read TGTGCCAGCAGCCTAGGGGACAGGGCGACAGATACGCAGTATTTT. It encodes CASSLGDRATDTQYF.

To note about this clonotype: This may be a read error: a much more frequent sequence differs by one nucleotide. This chain links TRBV6-1 with TRBJ2-6; no clear D. V lost 7 bases to trimming and J lost 0 bases, with 16 bases between them. The CDR3 loop spans 17 amino acids. Germline loops: CDR1 MNHNS, CDR2 SASEGT. CDR3 amino acids: CASIVPLGSSGANVLTF. The CDR3 nucleotides read TGTGCCAGCATCGTACCGCTAGGTAGCTCTGGGGCCAACGTCCTGACTTTC.

The chain has TRBV5-6 and TRBJ2-1; TRBD2 might be the D (5 bases). CDR1 and CDR2 (germline): SGHDT, YYEEEE. CDR3 length: 13 residues. V was cut by 8 bases and J by 6 bases, with 15 bases left in between. CDR3 bases: TGTGCCAGTAACGGGCGGGTCACCAATGAGCAGTTCTTC. It is translated as CASNGRVTNEQFF.

In its sample, this clonotype was seen many times. The gene calls are TRBV20-1 and TRBJ2-7, with 11 bases that match TRBD2. The germline gives CDR1 DFQATT, CDR2 SNEGSKA (reference sequence). Trimming took 6 bases from V and 6 from J; bases not matched to a gene: 7. This CDR3 contains 13 residues. DNA of the CDR3: TGCAGTGCGACTAGCGGGGCCGTCGGCGAGCAGTACTTC. Translating gives CSATSGAVGEQYF.

In regard to this clonotype: This may arise from a read error, as a much more abundant clone is one base away. The rearrangement links TRBV20-1 to TRBJ2-7; D may match TRBD1 or TRBD2 (5 bases each). CDR3 length equals 13 residues. Germline V gives CDR1 DFQATT, CDR2 SNEGSKA (reference sequence). Trimming pared 6 bases from V and 5 bases from J, leaving 17 bases between. Here the CDR3 reads CSAIRDGPHEQYF. The CDR3 nucleotides are TGCAGTGCCATCCGGGACGGACCACACGAGCAGTACTTC.

This clonotype was observed at least ten times. This chain uses TRBV2 with TRBJ2-7; 7 bases map to TRBD2. The CDR3 runs 14 residues. J lost 7 bases, V lost 4 bases, and 10 bases had no gene match. In germline, CDR1 is SNHLY, CDR2 FYNNEI. CDR3 in amino acids: CASSAAGSLGEQYF. The CDR3 DNA sequence: TGTGCCAGCAGTGCAGCGGGATCCCTGGGTGAGCAGTACTTC.

This clonotype was counted between two and nine times. The V call is TRBV18, the J call TRBJ2-3; D uncertain. Germline loops: CDR1 KGHSH, CDR2 LQKENI. V gave up 4 bases and J gave up 4 bases, with 9 bases separating them. The CDR3 is 13 amino acids. The CDR3 region has the DNA TGTGCCAGCTCACGGAGATTCGCAGATACGCAGTATTTT. Protein product: CASSRRFADTQYF.

CDR3 residues: CASIRGREKLFF. In DNA, the CDR3 is TGTGCCAGCATCCGGGGGAGGGAAAAACTGTTTTTT. The V gene is TRBV2, the J gene TRBJ1-4, with D possibly being TRBD1 (5 bases). The CDR3 is made up of 12 amino acids. Germline V gene data show CDR1 as SNHLY and CDR2 as FYNNEI. The V gene lost 7 bases and the J gene lost 8 bases, with 11 bases spanning the gap.

This clonotype has more than one count but fewer than ten. The chain recombines TRBV3-1 with TRBJ1-5, with TRBD1 as a possible D gene (5 bases). CDR3 size: 14 residues. Germline V gene data show CDR1 as LGHDT and CDR2 as YNNKEL (reference sequence). V was cut by 2 bases and J by 2 bases, with 7 bases left in between. The CDR3 DNA sequence: TGTGCCAGCAGCCAAAAACAGGGCAATCAGCCCCAGCATTTT. This gives the protein CASSQKQGNQPQHF.

The rearrangement links TRBV6-1 to TRBJ2-3; tentatively, D is TRBD2 (6 bases). V lost 6 bases to trimming and J lost 1 base, with 14 bases between them. Germline CDR1 reads MNHNS; CDR2 reads SASEGT. The CDR3 totals 15 residues. CDR3 coding DNA: TGTGCCAGCAGCCCTCTTGGGGAGGGCACAGATACGCAGTATTTT. Translation: CASSPLGEGTDTQYF.

This clonotype was observed a single time. This chain joins TRBV19 and TRBJ2-1; D is undetermined. The CDR3 contains 14 residues. The V gene lost 3 bases and the J gene lost 5 bases, with 11 bases spanning the gap. Germline V gene sequence: CDR1 LNHDA, CDR2 SQIVND (reference sequence). DNA of the CDR3: TGTGCCAGTAGTATCTCGGTGGCCCACAATGAGCAGTTCTTC. This codes for CASSISVAHNEQFF.

This clonotype was counted a few times. The chain carries TRBV28 and TRBJ2-3, with no clear D. CDR3 size: 13 residues. Germline loops: CDR1 MDHEN, CDR2 SYDVKM. V dropped 6 bases and J dropped 0 bases, with 7 bases sitting between them. CDR3 sequence (DNA): TGTGCCAGCAGGCCAGGTAGCACAGATACGCAGTATTTT. This encodes CASRPGSTDTQYF.

This clonotype was counted ten times or more. This rearrangement joins TRBV12-3 or TRBV12-4 to TRBJ2-7; TRBD1 aligns across 9 bases. The CDR3 spans 16 residues. V was pared by 4 bases and J by 0 bases, with 7 bases of the junction left unmatched. The CDR3 DNA reads as TGTGCCAGCAGTTCGAAACCGGGACAGGGCTCCTACGAGCAGTACTTC. Translation gives CASSSKPGQGSYEQYF.

The chain carries TRBV12-3 or TRBV12-4 and TRBJ1-6, with D perhaps TRBD1 (5 bases). This CDR3 is built from 14 residues. V was clipped by 7 bases and J by 5 bases, with 12 bases between them. This CDR3 reads CASNRGRNNSPLHF. CDR3 DNA sequence: TGTGCCAGCAACCGGGGACGGAATAATTCACCCCTCCACTTT.

This clonotype has a handful of counts. The rearrangement uses TRBV4-3 and TRBJ2-7; tentatively, D is TRBD1 or TRBD2 (5 bases each). Germline lookup yields CDR1 LGHNA and CDR2 YSLEER. This CDR3 has 16 residues. Trimming pared 0 bases from V and 2 bases from J, leaving 14 bases between. CDR3 bases: TGCGCCAGCAGCCAAGATTATCCGGGACCTACCTACGAGCAGTACTTC. Translating gives CASSQDYPGPTYEQYF.

The chain joins TRBV10-3 to TRBJ2-5; the match to TRBD2 covers 12 bases. The V and J ends lost 3 bases and 5 bases, in that order; junction bases with no gene match: 10. The CDR3 runs 17 residues. The V gene's germline CDR1 is ENHRY and CDR2 SYGVKD. CDR3 in amino acids: CAISESLGLAGMETQYF. The DNA of the CDR3 is TGTGCCATCAGTGAATCTTTAGGACTAGCGGGGATGGAGACCCAGTACTTC.

Many counts were recorded for this clonotype. This chain joins TRBV24-1 and TRBJ2-1; 7 bases align to TRBD1. The CDR3 has 14 residues. Germline-derived CDR1 and CDR2 are KGHDR and SFDVKD. Losses at the gene ends were 5 bases for V and 10 bases for J; bases not matched to a gene: 10. The CDR3 coding sequence is TGTGCCACCAGTGTGGGGACAGTGGCTCAGGAGCAGTTCTTC. It encodes CATSVGTVAQEQFF.

The table lists this clonotype with many counts. It is unclear where the CDR3 begins or ends on the DNA, so no DNA is shown, and the CDR3 is as TCRdb lists it. The chain combines TRBV5-6 with TRBJ2-7; the table's TRBD1 call for D was not verified on the DNA. A total of 18 residues make up the CDR3, ends included. The V gene's germline CDR1 is SGHDT and CDR2 YYEEEE. The CDR3 spells CASSLFGPGGRGVYEQYF.

This clonotype has a handful of counts. The chain uses TRBV11-2 and TRBJ2-5; TRBD2 matches 9 bases. Trimming removed 7 bases from V and 1 base from J; junction bases left unmatched: 4. Germline-derived CDR1 and CDR2 are SGHAT and FQNNGV. This CDR3 is 14 amino acids long. CDR3 loop: CASTPSGIQETQYF. In DNA, the CDR3 is TGTGCCAGCACCCCTAGCGGGATCCAAGAGACCCAGTACTTC.

This clonotype was detected ten times or more. The chain links TRBV28 to TRBJ1-5; D not certain. This CDR3 spans 13 amino acids. Germline loops: CDR1 MDHEN, CDR2 SYDVKM. V shed 3 bases and J shed 11 bases, with 14 bases lying between them. CDR3 residues: CASSLRSVRTQHF. The CDR3 nucleotides are TGTGCCAGCAGTTTGCGATCGGTGCGGACCCAGCATTTT.

This chain connects TRBV7-9 to TRBJ2-7, with D possibly being TRBD1 (7 bases). Germline CDR1 is SEHNR and CDR2 is FQNEAQ (reference sequence). This CDR3 spans 15 amino acids. The V gene lost 7 bases and the J gene lost 5 bases, with 21 bases spanning the gap. The CDR3 DNA follows: TGTGCCAGCACTTTGGGGGGACAGAGGCCCGACGAGCAGTACTTC. Protein: CASTLGGQRPDEQYF.

V gene TRBV5-1 combines with J gene TRBJ2-7, with D possibly TRBD2 on 6 matching bases. Germline CDR1 reads SGHRS; CDR2 reads YFSETQ. V gave up 4 bases and J gave up 9 bases, with 20 bases separating them. There are 14 residues in the CDR3. CDR3 nucleotide sequence: TGCGCCAGCAGCACCCGCACTAGCCCGTCCGCGCAGTACTTC. Amino acid sequence: CASSTRTSPSAQYF.

This clonotype was seen many times. V is TRBV7-9 and J is TRBJ1-1; unclear D gene. V gave up 3 bases and J gave up 0 bases, with 8 bases separating them. CDR1 and CDR2 (germline): SEHNR, FQNEAQ (reference sequence). CDR3 length: 14 amino acids. The CDR3 region has the DNA TGTGCCAGCAGCTTGCGGCAGTTGAACACTGAAGCTTTCTTT. Its protein product is CASSLRQLNTEAFF.

In this sample, this clonotype turned up many times. The J gene is TRBJ2-3, the V gene TRBV20-1, with D hard to call. The V gene's germline CDR1 is DFQATT and CDR2 SNEGSKA (reference sequence). V was pared by 0 bases and J by 1 base, with 8 bases between. This CDR3 contains 14 residues. The CDR3 here is CSARDRARTDTQYF. CDR3 sequence (DNA): TGCAGTGCTAGAGATCGGGCGCGCACAGATACGCAGTATTTT.

This clonotype was seen a few times. This chain connects TRBV6-2 or TRBV6-3 to TRBJ2-5; 10 bases fit TRBD2. Germline assignment: CDR1 MNHEY and CDR2 SVGEGT. The length of the CDR3 is 15 residues. V lost 9 bases, J lost 5 bases, and 12 bases stayed unmatched. CDR3 in amino acids: CASSPGLASQETQYF. In DNA, the CDR3 is TGTGCCAGTAGTCCGGGACTAGCGAGCCAGGAGACCCAGTACTTC.

This clonotype was found many times. V and J are TRBV12-3 or TRBV12-4 and TRBJ2-3; TRBD1 matches at 9 bases. This CDR3 has 15 residues. Trimming cost V 5 bases and J 6 bases; bases outside gene matches: 9. This CDR3 is CASSGTGSRGDTQYF. CDR3 nucleotide sequence: TGTGCCAGCAGTGGGACAGGGTCCCGTGGGGATACGCAGTATTTT.